This section outlines one TCR beta chain sequence together with its context. Its antigen remains unknown. This sample is drawn from a study of CD8 T cells in ankylosing spondylitis. Whole-study results and caveats: In ankylosing spondylitis patients, matched synovial fluid reportedly showed significant enrichment of disease-linked clones. Within ankylosing spondylitis blood, a TCR beta motif made up of fewer than ten highly homologous variants appeared to be characteristic. Before this, some motif variants had been reported in reactive arthritis synovial fluid and blood.

Trimming took 9 bases from V and 5 from J; bases not matched to a gene: 9. This CDR3 contains 15 residues. Germline V gene data show CDR1 as KGHDR and CDR2 as SFDVKD. With molecular barcodes, quantitative 5'-RACE was used to make the TCR beta libraries. Using its own MiXCR run on the 5' RACE reads, TCRdb lists one record per CDR3 protein. Among about 500,000 distinct CDR3 sequences, approximately 12% were seen once, and the ten largest hold under 7.5%. The sequence came from a male donor with ankylosing spondylitis. V usage is TRBV24-1 and J usage is TRBJ2-2; 9 bases are a match to TRBD1. Sequencing was carried out using blood, either unsorted or a sorted T cell fraction (not recorded which). The CDR3 bases are TGTGCCACCGGAAACGCCGGGACAGGGACCGGGGAGCTGTTTTTT. This sequence encodes CATGNAGTGTGELFF.